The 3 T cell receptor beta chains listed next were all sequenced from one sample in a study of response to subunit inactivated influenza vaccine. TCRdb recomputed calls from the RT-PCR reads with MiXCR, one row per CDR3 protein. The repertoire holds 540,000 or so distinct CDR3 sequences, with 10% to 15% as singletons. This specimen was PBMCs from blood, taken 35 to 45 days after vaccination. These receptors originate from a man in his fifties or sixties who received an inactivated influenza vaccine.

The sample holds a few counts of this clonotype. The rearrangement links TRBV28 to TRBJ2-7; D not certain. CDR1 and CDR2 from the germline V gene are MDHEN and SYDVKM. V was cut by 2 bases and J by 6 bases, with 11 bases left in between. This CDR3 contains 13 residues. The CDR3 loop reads CASSLHKSREQYF. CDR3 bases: TGTGCCAGCAGTTTACACAAGAGCCGCGAGCAGTACTTC.

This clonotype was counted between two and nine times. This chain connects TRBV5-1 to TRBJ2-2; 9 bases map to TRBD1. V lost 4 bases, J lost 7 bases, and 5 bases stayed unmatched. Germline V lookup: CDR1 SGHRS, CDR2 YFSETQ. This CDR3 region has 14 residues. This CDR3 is CASSRGTGNGELFF. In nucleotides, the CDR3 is TGCGCCAGCAGCCGCGGGACAGGGAACGGGGAGCTGTTTTTT. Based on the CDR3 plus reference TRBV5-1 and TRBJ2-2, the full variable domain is KAGVTQTPRYLIKTRGQQVTLSCSPISGHRSVSWYQQTPGQGLQFLFEYFSETQRNKGNFPGRFSGRQFSNSRSEMNVSTLELGDSALYLCASSRGTGNGELFFGEGSRLTVL.

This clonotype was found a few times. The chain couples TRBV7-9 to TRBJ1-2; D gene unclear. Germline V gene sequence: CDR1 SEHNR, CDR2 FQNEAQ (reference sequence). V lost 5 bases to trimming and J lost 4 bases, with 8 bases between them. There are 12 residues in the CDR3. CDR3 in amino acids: CASSQRSYGYTF. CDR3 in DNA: TGTGCCAGCAGCCAACGGTCCTATGGCTACACCTTC.